Below, 24 T cell receptor beta chains from the same sample are listed, as sequenced in a study of T-cell reconstitution after alpha-beta-depleted transplantation in children. Unique molecular identifiers were built into the TCRbeta library. MiXCR, run by TCRdb on the PCR reads, gives a single entry per CDR3 protein. The sample carries roughly 200,000 distinct CDR3 sequences, about 6.3% recorded once. Here the sequenced sample was PBMCs from the stem cell graft donor, taken from the stem cell graft. These receptors were obtained from a human donor who donated a stem cell graft to a child with Wiskott-Aldrich syndrome.

At least ten counts were recorded for this clonotype. The chain has TRBV11-2 and TRBJ1-5, with a tentative D call TRBD1 (5 bases). The CDR3 is 14 residues long. CDR1 SGHAT and CDR2 FQNNGV come from the germline V gene. The V gene lost 5 bases and the J gene lost 4 bases, with 12 bases spanning the gap. CDR3 DNA: TGTGCCAGCAGCCAAGACGGGGCAAATCAGCCCCAGCATTTT. Its protein is CASSQDGANQPQHF.

V and J are TRBV20-1 and TRBJ1-2, with TRBD1 as a possible D gene (5 bases). The CDR3 is 16 amino acids. The germline V and J ends were trimmed by 0 bases and 6 bases, with 20 bases remaining between them. CDR1 is DFQATT and CDR2 is SNEGSKA in the germline V gene (reference sequence). The CDR3: CSARDSGAPRGNGYTF. As DNA, the CDR3 is TGCAGTGCTAGAGATAGTGGGGCCCCTCGTGGAAATGGCTACACCTTC.

This clonotype was seen more than once but under ten times. The chain combines TRBV3-1 with TRBJ2-7; a possible D gene is TRBD1 (6 bases). V lost 3 bases, J lost 2 bases, and 11 bases lay in between. The CDR3 extends over 14 amino acids. Germline V gene lookup returns CDR1 LGHDT and CDR2 YNNKEL (reference sequence). CDR3 DNA: TGTGCCAGCAGCCACAGGGGATTCGCCTACGAGCAGTACTTC. Protein sequence: CASSHRGFAYEQYF.

This clonotype showed up many times. The chain links TRBV5-4 to TRBJ2-5; 8 bases align to TRBD2. J was trimmed by 5 bases and V by 3 bases; bases with no gene match: 9. Germline CDR1 and CDR2: SGHNT and YYREEE (reference sequence). The CDR3 runs 15 residues. CDR3 bases: TGTGCCAGCAGCTCCGGGACTAGTCTAACGGAGACCCAGTACTTC. Its protein product is CASSSGTSLTETQYF.

The sample holds a few counts of this clonotype. The CDR3 is CASSLGDRYEQYF. Here the CDR3 DNA reads TGCGCCAGCAGCTTGGGCGACAGATACGAGCAGTACTTC. The chain employs TRBV5-1 and TRBJ2-7; a weak D match, TRBD1 (5 bases). In germline, CDR1 is SGHRS, CDR2 YFSETQ. Between the trimmed V and J ends, which lost 0 bases and 4 bases, there was a span of 8 bases. This CDR3 region has 13 residues.

Many counts were recorded for this clonotype. The J gene is TRBJ2-1, the V gene TRBV12-3 or TRBV12-4; TRBD1 or TRBD2 may be the D gene (5 bases each). There are 15 residues in the CDR3. Trimming stripped 7 bases from V and 1 base from J, with 14 bases between. CDR3 residues: CASNRGTVSYNEQFF. As DNA, the CDR3 is TGTGCCAGCAATCGAGGGACGGTTTCCTACAATGAGCAGTTCTTC.

There are many counts of this clonotype. V is TRBV19 and J is TRBJ2-6, with no clear D. In germline, CDR1 is LNHDA, CDR2 SQIVND (reference sequence). V was cut by 7 bases and J by 1 base, with 14 bases left in between. This CDR3 is 16 amino acids long. CDR3 nucleotide sequence: TGTGCCAGTACCCCTATAGGCGGATCTGGGGCCAACGTCCTGACTTTC. This codes for CASTPIGGSGANVLTF.

The table lists this clonotype with many counts. V usage is TRBV5-1 and J usage is TRBJ1-4; the D gene is possibly TRBD1 (6 bases). Per the germline V gene, CDR1 is SGHRS and CDR2 is YFSETQ. With 0 bases removed from V and 8 bases from J, the gap between germline ends came to 11 bases. This CDR3 has 14 amino acids. This chain's CDR3 is CASSLADSGEKLFF. The DNA of the CDR3 is TGCGCCAGCAGCTTGGCGGACAGCGGGGAAAAACTGTTTTTT.

This clonotype was observed many times. This chain joins TRBV12-3 or TRBV12-4 and TRBJ2-4; a weak D match, TRBD1 (6 bases). The CDR3 contains 15 residues. Trimming removed 6 bases at V and 0 bases at J, with 12 bases between. CDR3 in DNA: TGTGCCAGCAGCCCGACAGGAGAAGCCAAAAACATTCAGTACTTC. Amino acids: CASSPTGEAKNIQYF.

This clonotype was detected many times. The rearrangement joins TRBV10-3 to TRBJ1-2, with a weak D call TRBD1 (5 bases). The V and J ends lost 5 bases and 6 bases respectively, with 19 bases between them. The CDR3 is made up of 15 amino acids. In germline, CDR1 is ENHRY, CDR2 SYGVKD. CDR3 DNA: TGTGCCATCAGTCCGGGACCGACAACCCAGCATGGCTACACCTTC. It translates to CAISPGPTTQHGYTF.

The gene calls are TRBV18 and TRBJ1-5; the D gene is possibly TRBD1 (5 bases). Trimming pared 5 bases from V and 2 bases from J, leaving 19 bases between. The CDR3 consists of 17 residues. CDR1 KGHSH and CDR2 LQKENI come from the germline V gene. DNA for the CDR3: TGTGCCAGCTCAGACGGCCGTGGGGCCGTTGGCAATCAGCCCCAGCATTTT. The encoded protein is CASSDGRGAVGNQPQHF.

Many counts were recorded for this clonotype. The CDR3 region is CASSQDEYEQYF. The CDR3 DNA reads TGCGCCAGCAGCCAAGACGAGTACGAGCAGTACTTC. The chain couples TRBV4-1 to TRBJ2-7; no reliable D call. The CDR3 runs 12 residues. In germline, CDR1 is MGHRA, CDR2 YSYEKL. Trimming shortened V by 0 bases and J by 4 bases, and 4 bases separated the two germline ends.

This clonotype came up many times. This rearrangement joins TRBV6-5 to TRBJ1-1; a weak D match, TRBD1 (6 bases). The CDR3 loop spans 17 amino acids. Germline-derived CDR1 and CDR2 are MNHEY and SVGAGI. V lost 0 bases and J 0 bases, leaving 14 bases between the germline ends. The chain's CDR3 is CASSYSGAGAVNTEAFF. CDR3 bases: TGTGCCAGCAGTTACTCGGGTGCAGGGGCGGTGAACACTGAAGCTTTCTTT.

This clonotype was found many times. The chain links TRBV15 to TRBJ2-7; unclear D gene. Per germline, CDR1 LNHNV and CDR2 YYDKDF (reference sequence). CDR3 length: 14 residues. Trimming shortened V by 1 base and J by 2 bases, and 9 bases separated the two germline ends. The CDR3 DNA follows: TGTGCCACCAGCAGAGTCCCCGGTACCTACGAGCAGTACTTC. Residues: CATSRVPGTYEQYF. Variable domain in full (rest from reference TRBV15 and TRBJ2-7): DAMVIQNPRYQVTQFGKPVTLSCSQTLNHNVMYWYQQKSSQAPKLLFHYYDKDFNNEADTPDNFQSRRPNTSFCFLDIRSPGLGDTAMYLCATSRVPGTYEQYFGPGTRLTVT.

In its sample, this clonotype was seen a few times. The J gene is TRBJ2-3, the V gene TRBV11-2, with D perhaps matching TRBD1 (5 bases). Per germline, CDR1 SGHAT and CDR2 FQNNGV. The CDR3 spans 14 residues. V dropped 1 base and J dropped 5 bases, with 10 bases sitting between them. The CDR3 DNA sequence: TGTGCCAGCAGCTTAGCCCATAGGGGAGATACGCAGTATTTT. It is translated as CASSLAHRGDTQYF. The complete variable domain, with remaining parts taken from reference TRBV11-2 and TRBJ2-3, reads EAGVAQSPRYKIIEKRQSVAFWCNPISGHATLYWYQQILGQGPKLLIQFQNNGVVDDSQLPKDRFSAERLKGVDSTLKIQPAKLEDSAVYLCASSLAHRGDTQYFGPGTRLTVL.

This chain uses TRBV2 with TRBJ2-1; TRBD2 might be the D (5 bases). V lost 6 bases and J lost 0, with 12 bases in between. Germline V gene sequence: CDR1 SNHLY, CDR2 FYNNEI. The length of the CDR3 is 15 residues. The CDR3 DNA reads as TGTGCCAGCAGGATCGGGGAAAGCTCCTACAATGAGCAGTTCTTC. This sequence encodes CASRIGESSYNEQFF. Drawing the rest from reference TRBV2 and TRBJ2-1, the complete variable domain is EPEVTQTPSHQVTQMGQEVILRCVPISNHLYFYWYRQILGQKVEFLVSFYNNEISEKSEIFDDQFSVERPDGSNFTLKIRSTKLEDSAMYFCASRIGESSYNEQFFGPGTRLTVL.

This clonotype came up many times. This chain connects TRBV4-1 to TRBJ2-7; D remains unclear. The germline gives CDR1 MGHRA, CDR2 YSYEKL. Trimming cost V 0 bases and J 3 bases, with 6 bases left between them. The length of the CDR3 is 13 residues. CDR3 sequence (DNA): TGCGCCAGCAGCCAAGATCTAAGCTACGAGCAGTACTTC. Translation: CASSQDLSYEQYF.

This clonotype was seen repeatedly, ten times or more. The genes are TRBV20-1 and TRBJ1-5; no reliable D call. Deletions cut 6 bases from V and 11 bases from J, with 17 bases between. This CDR3 region has 12 residues. Germline V gene lookup returns CDR1 DFQATT and CDR2 SNEGSKA (reference sequence). The CDR3 here is CSAEQSVASQHF. In nucleotides, the CDR3 is TGCAGTGCCGAACAGTCTGTCGCTTCCCAGCATTTT.

This clonotype was found many times. CDR3 residues: CASSSRGQEKPNGYTF. The CDR3 DNA reads TGTGCCAGCAGTTCTAGGGGACAGGAAAAACCTAATGGCTACACCTTC. V gene TRBV27 combines with J gene TRBJ1-2, with 8 bases identical to TRBD1. The CDR3 consists of 16 residues. The V gene's germline CDR1 is MNHEY and CDR2 SMNVEV (reference sequence). V shed 4 bases, J shed 6 bases, and the junction held 13 bases outside the gene matches.

Ten or more counts support this clonotype. The chain couples TRBV12-3 or TRBV12-4 to TRBJ1-3; D might be TRBD1 (6 bases). The CDR3 length is 14 residues. V gave up 3 bases and J gave up 2 bases, with 8 bases separating them. In DNA, the CDR3 is TGTGCCAGCAGTTTTGGGGACACTGGAAACACCATATATTTT. Its translation: CASSFGDTGNTIYF.

This clonotype was seen more than once but under ten times. This chain links TRBV24-1 with TRBJ1-2; TRBD1 matches 8 bases. Germline loops: CDR1 KGHDR, CDR2 SFDVKD. Trimming took 3 bases from V and 3 from J; bases not matched to a gene: 8. The CDR3 is made up of 16 amino acids. The CDR3: CATSDPQKTGDYGYTF. In DNA, the CDR3 is TGTGCCACCAGTGATCCCCAAAAGACAGGGGACTATGGCTACACCTTC.

Many counts were recorded for this clonotype. This rearrangement joins TRBV11-3 to TRBJ2-3; D is unresolved. The V and J ends lost 0 bases and 2 bases respectively, with 6 bases between them. CDR3 length equals 14 residues. Looked up from germline, CDR1 is SGHNT and CDR2 is YENEEA. CDR3 sequence (DNA): TGTGCCAGCAGCTTAGACAGAGCCACAGATACGCAGTATTTT. Translated: CASSLDRATDTQYF.

There are a few counts of this clonotype. J is TRBJ1-6 and V is TRBV19; a weak D match, TRBD1 (5 bases). This CDR3 is 15 amino acids long. Per the germline V gene, CDR1 is LNHDA and CDR2 is SQIVND (reference sequence). Deletions cut 7 bases from V and 7 bases from J, with 17 bases between. Here the CDR3 reads CASTERTGTNSPLHF. The CDR3 DNA reads TGTGCCAGTACCGAACGGACGGGGACGAATTCACCCCTCCACTTT. Full variable domain (missing parts from reference TRBV19 and TRBJ1-6): DGGITQSPKYLFRKEGQNVTLSCEQNLNHDAMYWYRQDPGQGLRLIYYSQIVNDFQKGDIAEGYSVSREKKESFPLTVTSAQKNPTAFYLCASTERTGTNSPLHFGNGTRLTVT.

This clonotype was found many times. The rearrangement links TRBV7-2 to TRBJ2-7; 8 bases agree with TRBD1. The germline V gene encodes CDR1 SGHTA and CDR2 FQGNSA. V was clipped by 2 bases and J by 0 bases; unmatched bases: 3. This CDR3 region has 15 residues. As DNA, the CDR3 is TGTGCCAGCAGCTTAAGGGACAGGAGCTCCTACGAGCAGTACTTC. Amino acid sequence: CASSLRDRSSYEQYF.